This TCR beta chain originates from a study of blood T cell repertoires in COVID-19. Data came from immunoSEQ multiplex PCR; TCRdb stores just in-frame clones and leaves some out. The sample holds 100,000 to 120,000 clones, 70% to 90% seen once. Germline V gene lookup returns CDR1 LNHDA and CDR2 SQIVND (reference sequence). V shed 6 bases and J 4 bases; nucleotides not matched to a gene: 5. This CDR3 region has 14 residues. The rearrangement uses TRBV19 and TRBJ2-2, with 7 bases identical to TRBD2. The sequencing sample was made of peripheral blood. The source of this sequence is a man between 35 and 55 years old with acute or convalescent COVID-19. The DNA of the CDR3 is TGTGCCAGTAGGAGGGGCGGGGGCACCGGGGAGCTGTTTTTT. Amino acids: CASRRGGGTGELFF.